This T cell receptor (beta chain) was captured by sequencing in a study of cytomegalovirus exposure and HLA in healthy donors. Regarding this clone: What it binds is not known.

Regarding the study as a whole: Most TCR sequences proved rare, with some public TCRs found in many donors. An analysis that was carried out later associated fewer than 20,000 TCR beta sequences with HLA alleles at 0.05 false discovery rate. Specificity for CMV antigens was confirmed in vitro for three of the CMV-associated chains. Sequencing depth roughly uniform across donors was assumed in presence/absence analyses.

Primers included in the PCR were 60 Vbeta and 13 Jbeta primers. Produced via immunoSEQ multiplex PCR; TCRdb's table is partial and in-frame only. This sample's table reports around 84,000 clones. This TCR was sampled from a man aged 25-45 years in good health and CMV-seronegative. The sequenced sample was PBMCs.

The CDR3, as DNA: TGTGCCATCAGTGAGGACTTCGGGGATCAGCCCCAGCATTTT. Translated: CAISEDFGDQPQHF. This rearrangement joins TRBV10-3 to TRBJ1-5; unclear D gene. Per germline, CDR1 ENHRY and CDR2 SYGVKD. This CDR3 contains 14 residues. The ends were cut back, 2 bases at V and 5 bases at J, with 10 bases in the middle.